The subject of this entry is one TCR beta chain. MiXCR was run by TCRdb on the 5' RACE reads, yielding one entry per CDR3 protein. There are around 80,000 distinct CDR3 sequences in the sample; roughly 13% occur only once, and about 40% lies in the top ten. This sample is part of a study of T-cell memory formation after mild COVID-19. Looked up from germline, CDR1 is SGHAT and CDR2 is FQNNGV. Trimming took off 5 bases at V and 9 bases at J, with 11 bases between the two ends. This CDR3 has 11 amino acids. The sample taken for sequencing was PBMCs or a T cell subset sorted from them (not recorded which). This TCR derives from a man younger than 35 who had mild COVID-19 (a few samples of this study predate the infection). Cell type and time point are not known. This chain connects TRBV11-2 to TRBJ2-7, with D perhaps matching TRBD1 (5 bases). The CDR3 loop reads CASSLDSTQYF. DNA of the CDR3: TGTGCCAGCAGCCTTGACAGTACGCAGTACTTC. The variable domain in full, completed from reference TRBV11-2 and TRBJ2-7, reads EAGVAQSPRYKIIEKRQSVAFWCNPISGHATLYWYQQILGQGPKLLIQFQNNGVVDDSQLPKDRFSAERLKGVDSTLKIQPAKLEDSAVYLCASSLDSTQYFGPGTRLTVT.